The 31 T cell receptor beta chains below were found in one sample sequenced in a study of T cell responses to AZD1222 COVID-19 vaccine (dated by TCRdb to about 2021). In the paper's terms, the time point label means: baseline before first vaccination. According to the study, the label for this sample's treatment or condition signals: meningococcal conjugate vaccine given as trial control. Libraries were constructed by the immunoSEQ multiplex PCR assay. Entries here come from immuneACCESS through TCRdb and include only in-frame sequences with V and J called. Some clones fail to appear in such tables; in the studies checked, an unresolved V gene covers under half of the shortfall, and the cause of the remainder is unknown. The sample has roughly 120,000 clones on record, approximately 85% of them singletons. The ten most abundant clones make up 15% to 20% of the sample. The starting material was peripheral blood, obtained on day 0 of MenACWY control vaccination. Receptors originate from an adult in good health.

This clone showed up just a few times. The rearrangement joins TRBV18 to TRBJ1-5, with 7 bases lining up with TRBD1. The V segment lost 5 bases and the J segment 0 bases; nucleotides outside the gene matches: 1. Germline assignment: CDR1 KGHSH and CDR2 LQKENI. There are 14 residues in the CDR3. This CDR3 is CASSTGVSNQPQHF. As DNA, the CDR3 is TGTGCCAGCTCAACAGGGGTTAGCAATCAGCCCCAGCATTTT.

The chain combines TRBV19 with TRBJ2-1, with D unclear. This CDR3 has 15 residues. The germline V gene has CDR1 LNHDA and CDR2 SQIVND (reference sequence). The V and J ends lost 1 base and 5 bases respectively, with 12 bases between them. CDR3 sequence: CASSIVSANNNEQFF. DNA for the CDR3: TGTGCCAGTAGTATAGTTTCGGCTAATAACAATGAGCAGTTCTTC. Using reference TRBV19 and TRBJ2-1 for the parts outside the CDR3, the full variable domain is DGGITQSPKYLFRKEGQNVTLSCEQNLNHDAMYWYRQDPGQGLRLIYYSQIVNDFQKGDIAEGYSVSREKKESFPLTVTSAQKNPTAFYLCASSIVSANNNEQFFGPGTRLTVL.

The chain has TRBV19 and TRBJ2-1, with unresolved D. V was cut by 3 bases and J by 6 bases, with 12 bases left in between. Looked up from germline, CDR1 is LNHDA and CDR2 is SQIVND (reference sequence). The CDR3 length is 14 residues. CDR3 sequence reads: CASSIRLITNEQFF. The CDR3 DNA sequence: TGTGCCAGTAGTATCAGACTCATTACCAATGAGCAGTTCTTC.

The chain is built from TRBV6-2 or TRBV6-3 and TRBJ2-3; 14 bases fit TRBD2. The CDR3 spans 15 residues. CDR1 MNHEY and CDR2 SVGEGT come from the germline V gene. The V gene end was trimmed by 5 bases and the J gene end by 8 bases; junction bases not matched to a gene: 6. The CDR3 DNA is TGTGCCAGCAGTCCGACTAGCGGGAGGGCCGCTACGCAGTATTTT. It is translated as CASSPTSGRAATQYF.

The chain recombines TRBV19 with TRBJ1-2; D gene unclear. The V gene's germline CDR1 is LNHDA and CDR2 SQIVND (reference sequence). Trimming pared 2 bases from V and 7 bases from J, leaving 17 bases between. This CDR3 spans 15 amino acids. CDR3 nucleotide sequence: TGTGCCAGTAGTATACATACTCAAGGACGGCCTGGCTACACCTTC. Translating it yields CASSIHTQGRPGYTF.

CDR3: CAWSVWTSGYNEQFF. The DNA for the CDR3 is TGTGCCTGGAGTGTTTGGACTAGCGGTTACAATGAGCAGTTCTTC. The V gene is TRBV30, the J gene TRBJ2-1, with 10 bases that match TRBD2. This CDR3 comprises 15 residues. CDR1 is GTSNPN and CDR2 is SVGIG in the germline V gene (reference sequence). V lost 0 bases, J lost 4 bases, and 3 bases stayed unmatched.

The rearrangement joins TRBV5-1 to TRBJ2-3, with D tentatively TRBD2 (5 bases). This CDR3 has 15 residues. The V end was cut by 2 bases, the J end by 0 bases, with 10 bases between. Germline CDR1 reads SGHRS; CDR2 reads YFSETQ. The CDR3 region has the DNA TGCGCCAGCAGCTTCGGGAACCCTAGCACAGATACGCAGTATTTT. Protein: CASSFGNPSTDTQYF.

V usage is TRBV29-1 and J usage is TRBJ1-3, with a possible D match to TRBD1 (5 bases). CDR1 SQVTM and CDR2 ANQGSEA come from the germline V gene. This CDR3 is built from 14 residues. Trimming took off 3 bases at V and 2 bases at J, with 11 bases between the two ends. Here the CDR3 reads CSVEGGTAGNTIYF. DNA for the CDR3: TGCAGCGTTGAGGGGGGGACGGCTGGAAACACCATATATTTT.

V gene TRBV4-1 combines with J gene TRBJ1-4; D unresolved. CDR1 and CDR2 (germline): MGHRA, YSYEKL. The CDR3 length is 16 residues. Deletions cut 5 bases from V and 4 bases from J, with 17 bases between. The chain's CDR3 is CASSKRDGWGNEKLFF. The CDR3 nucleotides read TGCGCCAGCAGCAAGAGAGATGGATGGGGTAATGAAAAACTGTTTTTT.

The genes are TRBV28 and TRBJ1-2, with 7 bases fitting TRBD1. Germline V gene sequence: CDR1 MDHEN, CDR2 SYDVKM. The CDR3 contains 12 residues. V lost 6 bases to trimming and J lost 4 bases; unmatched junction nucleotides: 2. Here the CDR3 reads CASSRDSYGYTF. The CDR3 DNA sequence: TGTGCCAGCAGCCGGGACAGCTATGGCTACACCTTC.

Here the CDR3 DNA reads TGCGCAGCGATCGGGGAGGGTGACCAAGAGACCCAGTACTTC. Its protein product is CAAIGEGDQETQYF. The chain links TRBV29-1 to TRBJ2-5, with 7 nucleotides matching TRBD2. Germline V gives CDR1 SQVTM, CDR2 ANQGSEA. The CDR3 spans 14 residues.

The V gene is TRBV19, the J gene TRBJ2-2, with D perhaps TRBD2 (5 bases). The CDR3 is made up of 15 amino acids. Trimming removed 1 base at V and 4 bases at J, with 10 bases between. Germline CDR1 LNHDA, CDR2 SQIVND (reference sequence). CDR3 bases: TGTGCCAGTAGTATAGGAGGGAAGGCCACCGGGGAGCTGTTTTTT. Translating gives CASSIGGKATGELFF. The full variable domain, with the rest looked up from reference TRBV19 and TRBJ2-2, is DGGITQSPKYLFRKEGQNVTLSCEQNLNHDAMYWYRQDPGQGLRLIYYSQIVNDFQKGDIAEGYSVSREKKESFPLTVTSAQKNPTAFYLCASSIGGKATGELFFGEGSRLTVL.

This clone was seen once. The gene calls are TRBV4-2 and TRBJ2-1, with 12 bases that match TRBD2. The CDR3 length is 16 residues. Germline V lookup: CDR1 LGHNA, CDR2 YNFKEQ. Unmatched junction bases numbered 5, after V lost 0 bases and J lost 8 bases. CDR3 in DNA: TGTGCCAGCAGCCAAGATGGGACTAGCGGGTCAGATGAGCAGTTCTTC. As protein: CASSQDGTSGSDEQFF.

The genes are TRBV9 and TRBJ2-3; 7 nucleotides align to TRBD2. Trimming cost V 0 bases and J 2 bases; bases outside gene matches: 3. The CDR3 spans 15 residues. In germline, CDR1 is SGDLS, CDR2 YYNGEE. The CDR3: CASSVVSGVTDTQYF. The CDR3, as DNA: TGTGCCAGCAGCGTAGTGAGCGGGGTCACAGATACGCAGTATTTT.

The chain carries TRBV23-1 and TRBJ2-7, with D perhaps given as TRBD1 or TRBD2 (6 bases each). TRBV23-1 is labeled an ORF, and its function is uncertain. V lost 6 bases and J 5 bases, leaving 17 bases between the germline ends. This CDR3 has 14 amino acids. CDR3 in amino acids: CASRGEGGFNEQYF. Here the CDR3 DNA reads TGCGCCAGCAGGGGTGAGGGGGGATTTAACGAGCAGTACTTC.

CDR3 loop: CASSLIGFRGYTF. The DNA of the CDR3 is TGTGCCAGCAGCTTAATTGGGTTCCGCGGCTACACCTTC. The chain joins TRBV7-9 to TRBJ1-2; D gene uncertain. CDR3 size: 13 residues. V dropped 2 bases and J dropped 8 bases, with 12 bases sitting between them. CDR1 is SEHNR, CDR2 FQNEAQ, per germline (reference sequence).

CDR3 bases: TGTGCCACCAGTGATTTGGACAGGGGAGAGGGCTACACCTTC. Amino acids: CATSDLDRGEGYTF. The chain uses TRBV24-1 and TRBJ1-2, with 8 bases fitting TRBD1. After removal of 0 bases from V and 8 bases from J, the junction contained 4 bases not matched to a gene. The CDR3 runs 14 residues. CDR1 KGHDR and CDR2 SFDVKD come from the germline V gene.

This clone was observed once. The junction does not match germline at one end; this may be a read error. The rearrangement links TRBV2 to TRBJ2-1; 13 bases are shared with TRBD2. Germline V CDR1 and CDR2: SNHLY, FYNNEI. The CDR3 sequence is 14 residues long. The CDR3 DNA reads TGTGCCAGCAGTGAGGGACTAGCGGGGTTCGGTTTGATCTTC. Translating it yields CASSEGLAGFGLIF.

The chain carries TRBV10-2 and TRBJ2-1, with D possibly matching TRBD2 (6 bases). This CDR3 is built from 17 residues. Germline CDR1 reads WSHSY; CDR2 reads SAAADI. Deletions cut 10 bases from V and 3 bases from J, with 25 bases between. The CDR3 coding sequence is TGCGCCATCCCCCGGGACTCACGCGAACGATGCTACAATGAGCAGTTCTTC. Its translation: CAIPRDSRERCYNEQFF.

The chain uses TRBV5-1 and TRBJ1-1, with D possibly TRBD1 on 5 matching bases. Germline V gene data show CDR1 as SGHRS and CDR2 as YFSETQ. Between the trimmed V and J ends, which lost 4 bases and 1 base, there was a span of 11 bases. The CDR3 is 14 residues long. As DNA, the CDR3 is TGCGCCAGCAGCCCCCAGGGCCGGAACACTGAAGCTTTCTTT. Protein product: CASSPQGRNTEAFF.

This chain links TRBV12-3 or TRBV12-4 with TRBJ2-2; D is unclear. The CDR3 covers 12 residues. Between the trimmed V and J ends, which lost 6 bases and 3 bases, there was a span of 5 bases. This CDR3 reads CASRLYTGELFF. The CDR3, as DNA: TGTGCCAGCAGGCTATACACCGGGGAGCTGTTTTTT.

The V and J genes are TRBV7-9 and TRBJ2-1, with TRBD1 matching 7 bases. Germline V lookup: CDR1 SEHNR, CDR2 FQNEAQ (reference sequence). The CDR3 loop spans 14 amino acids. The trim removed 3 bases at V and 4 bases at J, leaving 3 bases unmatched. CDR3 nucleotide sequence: TGTGCCAGCAGCTTCCCGGGACAGTACAATGAGCAGTTCTTC. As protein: CASSFPGQYNEQFF.

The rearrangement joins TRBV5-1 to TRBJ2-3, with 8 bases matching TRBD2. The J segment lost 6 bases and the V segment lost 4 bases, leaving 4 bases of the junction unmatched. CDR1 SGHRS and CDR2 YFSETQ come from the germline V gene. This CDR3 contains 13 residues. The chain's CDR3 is CASSEAGADTQYF. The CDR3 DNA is TGCGCCAGCAGCGAAGCGGGGGCTGATACGCAGTATTTT.

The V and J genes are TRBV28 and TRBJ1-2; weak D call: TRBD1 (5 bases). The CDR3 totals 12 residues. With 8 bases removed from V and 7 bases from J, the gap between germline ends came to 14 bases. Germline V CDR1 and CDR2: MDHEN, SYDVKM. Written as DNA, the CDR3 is TGTGCCAGCGGCTCGACAGTATTTGGCTACACCTTC. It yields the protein CASGSTVFGYTF.

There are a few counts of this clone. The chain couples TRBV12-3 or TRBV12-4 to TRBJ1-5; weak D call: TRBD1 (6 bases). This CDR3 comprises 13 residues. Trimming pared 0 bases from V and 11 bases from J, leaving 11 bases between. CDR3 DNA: TGTGCCAGCAGTTTAGCATCGGACAGTGCCCAGCATTTT. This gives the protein CASSLASDSAQHF.

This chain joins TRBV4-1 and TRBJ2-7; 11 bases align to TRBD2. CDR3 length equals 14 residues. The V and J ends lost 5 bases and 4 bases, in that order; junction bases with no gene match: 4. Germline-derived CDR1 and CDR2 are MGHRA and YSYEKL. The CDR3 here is CASSSTSGKYEQYF. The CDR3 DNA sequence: TGCGCCAGCAGCTCGACTAGCGGGAAGTACGAGCAGTACTTC.

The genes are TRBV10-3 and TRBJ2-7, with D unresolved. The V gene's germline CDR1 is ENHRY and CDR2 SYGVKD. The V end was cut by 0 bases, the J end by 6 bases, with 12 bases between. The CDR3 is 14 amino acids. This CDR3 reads CAISESYRLPEQYF. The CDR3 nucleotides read TGTGCCATCAGTGAGTCATACCGCCTCCCCGAGCAGTACTTC.

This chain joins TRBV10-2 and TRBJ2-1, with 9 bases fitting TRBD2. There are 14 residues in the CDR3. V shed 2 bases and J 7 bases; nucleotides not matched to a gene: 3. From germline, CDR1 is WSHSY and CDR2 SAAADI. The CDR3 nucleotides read TGCGCCAGCAGTGAGGGACTAGCGTCTAATGAGCAGTTCTTC. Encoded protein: CASSEGLASNEQFF.

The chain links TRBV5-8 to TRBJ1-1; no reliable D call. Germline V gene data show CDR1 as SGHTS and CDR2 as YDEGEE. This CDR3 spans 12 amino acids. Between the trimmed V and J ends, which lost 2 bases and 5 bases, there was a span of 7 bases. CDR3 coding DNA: TGTGCCAGCAGCTTTCGGGGAACTGAAGCTTTCTTT. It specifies CASSFRGTEAFF.

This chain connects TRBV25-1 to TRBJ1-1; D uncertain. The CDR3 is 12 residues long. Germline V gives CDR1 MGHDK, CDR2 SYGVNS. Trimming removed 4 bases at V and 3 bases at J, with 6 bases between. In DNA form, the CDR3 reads TGTGCCAGCAGTGCGCTCGACACTGAAGCTTTCTTT. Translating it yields CASSALDTEAFF.

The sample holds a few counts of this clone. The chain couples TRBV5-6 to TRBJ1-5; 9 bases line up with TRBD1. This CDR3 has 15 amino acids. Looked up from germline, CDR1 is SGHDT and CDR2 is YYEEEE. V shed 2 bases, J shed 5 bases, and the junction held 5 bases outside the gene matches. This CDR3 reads CASSFWYRGHQPQHF. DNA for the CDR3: TGTGCCAGCAGCTTTTGGTACAGGGGGCATCAGCCCCAGCATTTT.